This T cell receptor (beta chain) was documented in a study of blood T cell repertoires in COVID-19. The overall study: PBMCs, B-cell-depleted T cells, or T cells were the source of the cDNA or gDNA that made up the material.

The ends lost 4 bases at V and 4 bases at J; junction bases unmatched: 10. Germline V lookup: CDR1 MDHEN, CDR2 SYDVKM. The CDR3 consists of 16 residues. TCRdb keeps only in-frame clones here, not all; method: immunoSEQ multiplex PCR. Among roughly 130,000 clones listed, less than 90% were seen once. The chain employs TRBV28 and TRBJ2-5; TRBD2 aligns across 9 bases. This receptor was obtained from a man aged 65 to 85 with acute or convalescent COVID-19. Sequences were obtained from peripheral blood. The CDR3 DNA reads as TGTGCCAGCAGTTCATACTGGCGGGGGGGCGCAGAGACCCAGTACTTC. Translated, it gives CASSSYWRGGAETQYF.